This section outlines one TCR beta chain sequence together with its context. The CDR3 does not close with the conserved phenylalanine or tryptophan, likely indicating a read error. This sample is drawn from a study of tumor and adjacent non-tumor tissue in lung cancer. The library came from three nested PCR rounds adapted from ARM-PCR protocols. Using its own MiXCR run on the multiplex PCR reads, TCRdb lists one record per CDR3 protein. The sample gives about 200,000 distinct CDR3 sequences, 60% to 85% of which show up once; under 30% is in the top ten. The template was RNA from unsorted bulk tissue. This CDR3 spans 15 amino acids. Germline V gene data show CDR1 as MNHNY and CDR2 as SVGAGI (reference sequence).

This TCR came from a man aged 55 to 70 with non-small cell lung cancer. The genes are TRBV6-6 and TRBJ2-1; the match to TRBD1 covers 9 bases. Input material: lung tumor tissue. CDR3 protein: CVSSPPGQGYNEQFL. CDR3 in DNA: TGTGTCAGCAGTCCCCCGGGACAGGGATACAATGAGCAGTTCTTA.